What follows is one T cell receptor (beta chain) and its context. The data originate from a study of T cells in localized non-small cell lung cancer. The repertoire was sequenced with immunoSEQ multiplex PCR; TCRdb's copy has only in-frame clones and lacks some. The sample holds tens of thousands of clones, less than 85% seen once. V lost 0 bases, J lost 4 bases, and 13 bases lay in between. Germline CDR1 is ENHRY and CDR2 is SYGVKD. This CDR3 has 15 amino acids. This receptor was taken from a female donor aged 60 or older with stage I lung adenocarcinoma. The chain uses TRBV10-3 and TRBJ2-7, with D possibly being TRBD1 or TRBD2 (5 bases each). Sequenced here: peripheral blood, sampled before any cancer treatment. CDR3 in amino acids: CAISESNQGGYEQYF. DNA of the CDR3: TGTGCCATCAGTGAGTCTAATCAGGGCGGGTACGAGCAGTACTTC.